This T cell receptor (beta chain) was found in a study of T-cell reconstitution after alpha-beta-depleted transplantation in children. Turning to this clonotype: What it binds is unknown.

Study observations and caveats: From surviving recipient T cells and thymic progenitors came the high day-60 TCRbeta diversity observed in some patients. Reportedly, roughly two months post-transplant, alpha-beta T cells arose from several hundred expanded graft clones.

This sample's TCRbeta library carried unique molecular identifier barcodes. TCRdb ran MiXCR on the PCR reads and lists one entry per CDR3 protein. The data hold 450,000 to 550,000 distinct CDR3 sequences, with roughly 11% observed a single time. The CDR3 is made up of 11 amino acids. V shed 7 bases and J 12 bases; nucleotides not matched to a gene: 8. Germline V gene sequence: CDR1 SQVTM, CDR2 ANQGSEA. Sequenced here: PBMCs, mostly from graft donor cells, sampled 180 days after TCRalphabeta/CD19-depleted stem cell transplant. The rearrangement uses TRBV29-1 and TRBJ1-1, with 10 bases identical to TRBD1. This TCR was recovered from a female patient aged 2-15 years who had a stem cell transplant for aplastic anemia, so the T cells may come from the graft donor. CDR3 region: CSAPRDRGTFF. The CDR3 bases are TGCAGCGCCCCTAGGGACAGGGGAACTTTCTTT.